A single sample gave rise to the 9 T cell receptor beta chains below, sequenced in a study of cytomegalovirus exposure and HLA in healthy donors. Using immunoSEQ multiplex PCR, the repertoire was profiled, and TCRdb retains in-frame clones only, with some absent. This table has roughly 80,000 clones, roughly 93% appearing once. Material: PBMCs. These receptors were taken from a man aged 18 to 30 in good health and CMV-seronegative.

The CDR3 spells CASSRPGTGDTGELFF. CDR3 nucleotides: TGTGCCAGCAGTCGACCCGGGACAGGAGACACCGGGGAGCTGTTTTTT. This rearrangement joins TRBV7-9 to TRBJ2-2; 8 bases match TRBD1. Per germline, CDR1 SEHNR and CDR2 FQNEAQ (reference sequence). V lost 6 bases to trimming and J lost 3 bases; unmatched junction nucleotides: 9. This CDR3 comprises 16 residues.

The rearrangement joins TRBV27 to TRBJ2-7, with 9 bases identical to TRBD2. The CDR3 has 14 amino acids. Losses at the gene ends were 6 bases for V and 0 bases for J; bases not matched to a gene: 3. Germline V gene lookup returns CDR1 MNHEY and CDR2 SMNVEV (reference sequence). The CDR3 is CASRGLATSYEQYF. The CDR3 coding sequence is TGTGCCAGCAGAGGACTAGCGACCTCCTACGAGCAGTACTTC.

The chain links TRBV10-1 to TRBJ1-5; unclear D gene. Germline lookup yields CDR1 WNHNN and CDR2 SYGVQD (reference sequence). The CDR3 spans 15 residues. Trimming cost V 7 bases and J 4 bases, with 17 bases left between them. The CDR3: CASMEPGPKNQPQHF. The CDR3 DNA is TGCGCCAGCATGGAACCAGGTCCGAAGAATCAGCCCCAGCATTTT.

This chain connects TRBV12-5 to TRBJ2-3; 7 nucleotides line up with TRBD2. The CDR3 is 16 amino acids. V trimming: 0 bases; J trimming: 5 bases; junction bases outside the gene matches: 8. CDR1 LGHNT and CDR2 FRNRAP come from the germline V gene. This CDR3 is CASGLVPSGGGDTQYF. The CDR3 DNA sequence: TGTGCTAGTGGTTTGGTTCCTAGCGGTGGGGGAGATACGCAGTATTTT.

This chain uses TRBV5-3 with TRBJ2-5, with D maybe TRBD1 (5 bases). Being an ORF, TRBV5-3 has a function that is uncertain. V lost 1 base, J lost 4 bases, and 5 bases lay in between. This CDR3 is 12 amino acids long. CDR3 bases: TGTGCCAGAAGCTTGCAGGGAGAGACCCAGTACTTC. It codes for CARSLQGETQYF.

The chain employs TRBV30 and TRBJ1-3, with 7 positions matching TRBD1. Germline CDR1 and CDR2: GTSNPN and SVGIG (reference sequence). V lost 6 bases, J lost 3 bases, and 8 bases stayed unmatched. The CDR3 runs to 14 residues. Written as DNA, the CDR3 is TGTGCCTGTCTATCGGACAGGAATGGAAACACCATATATTTT. Translation gives CACLSDRNGNTIYF.

The J gene is TRBJ2-5, the V gene TRBV11-2; 11 nucleotides line up with TRBD2. The ends lost 4 bases at V and 5 bases at J; junction bases unmatched: 15. Germline assignment: CDR1 SGHAT and CDR2 FQNNGV. This CDR3 region has 18 residues. The DNA of the CDR3 is TGTGCCAGCAGCTCCCCGGGGGGGACTAGCGGCTTTCGGGAGACCCAGTACTTC. Protein sequence: CASSSPGGTSGFRETQYF.

The chain has TRBV2 and TRBJ2-2, with D possibly TRBD2 on 5 matching bases. Germline values: CDR1 SNHLY, CDR2 FYNNEI. Trimming left V 6 bases short and J 4 bases short, with 9 bases between. The CDR3 has 13 residues. DNA of the CDR3: TGTGCCAGCAGGCCCCGGGGCACCGGGGAGCTGTTTTTT. Residues: CASRPRGTGELFF.

The chain carries TRBV5-6 and TRBJ1-1; D unclear. V was clipped by 0 bases and J by 5 bases, with 5 bases between them. The CDR3 length is 12 residues. CDR1 and CDR2 (germline): SGHDT, YYEEEE. This CDR3 reads CASSLVSTEAFF. As DNA, the CDR3 is TGTGCCAGCAGCTTGGTGTCTACTGAAGCTTTCTTT.